The next 23 T cell receptor beta chains were all read from a single sample in a study of blood T cell repertoires in COVID-19. Clones were sequenced by immunoSEQ multiplex PCR, and TCRdb holds only the in-frame ones, with some missing. This sample has 350,000 to 400,000 clones, with around 89% found just once. Sample: peripheral blood. The receptors were gathered from a man younger than 35 with active or convalescent COVID-19.

This clone occurred once. This sequence joins TRBV4-3 and TRBJ2-6; the D is unclear. V lost 0 bases and J lost 3, with 15 bases in between. The germline V gene encodes CDR1 LGHNA and CDR2 YSLEER. The CDR3 is made up of 18 amino acids. The CDR3 coding sequence is TGCGCCAGCAGCCAAGACGGCAGGCCAGGCGTTGGGGCCAACGTCCTGACTTTC. Its protein product is CASSQDGRPGVGANVLTF.

The chain couples TRBV7-2 to TRBJ1-5; 7 nucleotides align to TRBD1. From germline, CDR1 is SGHTA and CDR2 FQGNSA. The CDR3 is made up of 16 amino acids. With 4 bases clipped from V and 2 bases from J, the junction kept 8 bases outside the gene matches. This CDR3 is CASSSQGPGRNQPQHF. The CDR3 nucleotides are TGTGCCAGCAGCTCACAGGGGCCCGGACGCAATCAGCCCCAGCATTTT.

The chain combines TRBV11-2 with TRBJ2-5; the D gene is possibly TRBD1 (5 bases). This CDR3 contains 16 residues. Germline V CDR1 and CDR2: SGHAT, FQNNGV. The V end lost 0 bases, the J end lost 2 bases, and 13 bases lay between the germline ends. The CDR3 spells CASSLDPGRDQETQYF. In DNA form, the CDR3 reads TGTGCCAGCAGCTTAGACCCGGGCAGGGATCAAGAGACCCAGTACTTC.

The chain combines TRBV27 with TRBJ1-6; D may be TRBD1 (6 bases). The germline V gene encodes CDR1 MNHEY and CDR2 SMNVEV (reference sequence). Trimming cost V 5 bases and J 7 bases, with 18 bases left between them. The CDR3 is made up of 16 amino acids. The CDR3: CASSPHRVLQNSPLHF. CDR3 nucleotide sequence: TGTGCCAGCAGTCCCCACAGGGTTCTGCAGAATTCACCCCTCCACTTT.

The chain links TRBV21-1 to TRBJ2-5; the table gives TRBD1 as D, unverified against the DNA. TRBV21-1 is described as a pseudogene. The CDR3 covers 11 residues. The CDR3 sequence: CASQFQETQYF. In DNA, the CDR3 is TGTGCCAGCCAGTTCCAAGAGACCCAGTACTTC.

This chain connects TRBV7-2 to TRBJ2-1; a weak D match, TRBD1 (6 bases). Trimming took 6 bases from V and 0 from J, leaving 12 bases between them. The CDR3 has 15 residues. Germline assignment: CDR1 SGHTA and CDR2 FQGNSA. In DNA form, the CDR3 reads TGTGCCAGCAGACTTACAGGGAGCTCCTACAATGAGCAGTTCTTC. It is translated as CASRLTGSSYNEQFF. The full variable domain, in which reference TRBV7-2 and TRBJ2-1 provide the parts outside the CDR3, is GAGVSQSPSNKVTEKGKDVELRCDPISGHTALYWYRQSLGQGLEFLIYFQGNSAPDKSGLPSDRFSAERTGGSVSTLTIQRTQQEDSAVYLCASRLTGSSYNEQFFGPGTRLTVL.

The rearrangement links TRBV7-3 to TRBJ1-1; D is unresolved. The ends were cut back, 4 bases at V and 3 bases at J, with 6 bases in the middle. Germline V gene data show CDR1 as SGHTA and CDR2 as FQGTGA. The CDR3 contains 12 residues. The CDR3 spells CASSYSYTEAFF. The CDR3 coding sequence is TGTGCCAGCAGCTACTCTTACACTGAAGCTTTCTTT.

The chain is built from TRBV5-1 and TRBJ2-1, with 10 bases matching TRBD2. The CDR3 is made up of 16 amino acids. J was trimmed by 4 bases and V by 4 bases; bases with no gene match: 8. Germline CDR1 and CDR2: SGHRS and YFSETQ. The CDR3 sequence: CASSPGVAGGYNEQFF. Written as DNA, the CDR3 is TGCGCCAGCAGCCCTGGGGTAGCGGGGGGATACAATGAGCAGTTCTTC.

This clone has more than one count but fewer than ten. CDR3: CASIGTVTGELFF. For the CDR3, the DNA is TGTGCCAGCATCGGGACAGTCACCGGGGAGCTGTTTTTT. V usage is TRBV2 and J usage is TRBJ2-2, with TRBD1 identical over 7 bases. The V gene end was trimmed by 7 bases and the J gene end by 4 bases; junction bases not matched to a gene: 3. The CDR3 covers 13 residues. CDR1 SNHLY and CDR2 FYNNEI come from the germline V gene.

The CDR3 DNA reads TGTGCCAGCAGCTTAGCCGGGAGGGACGGAAATGAGCAGTTCTTC. Its protein is CASSLAGRDGNEQFF. The rearrangement joins TRBV11-2 to TRBJ2-1; 8 nucleotides agree with TRBD2. There are 15 residues in the CDR3. Germline-derived CDR1 and CDR2 are SGHAT and FQNNGV. The V segment lost 1 base and the J segment 7 bases; nucleotides outside the gene matches: 6.

J is TRBJ1-2 and V is TRBV28; unclear D gene. V was cut by 6 bases and J by 5 bases, with 16 bases left in between. CDR3 length equals 14 residues. Germline CDR1 reads MDHEN; CDR2 reads SYDVKM. The CDR3 sequence: CASSPRRRQYGYTF. The CDR3 bases are TGTGCCAGCAGCCCCCGGAGACGTCAATATGGCTACACCTTC.

This clone was observed once. This chain's CDR3 is CASSLEVAGDEQFF. In DNA, the CDR3 is TGTGCCAGCAGCTTGGAGGTAGCGGGAGATGAGCAGTTCTTC. This chain links TRBV5-8 with TRBJ2-1; 9 nucleotides align to TRBD2. CDR1 SGHTS and CDR2 YDEGEE come from the germline V gene. The CDR3 runs to 14 residues. The junction had 3 bases not matched to a gene; V was cut back by 0 bases and J by 8 bases.

In regard to this clone: The same CDR3 can be traced to other DNA sequences in this sample. The J gene is TRBJ1-1, the V gene TRBV29-1; D is unclear. V shed 5 bases and J shed 6 bases, with 10 bases lying between them. This CDR3 is 11 amino acids long. The germline gives CDR1 SQVTM, CDR2 ANQGSEA. The CDR3 DNA sequence: TGCAGCGTTCGACGCGAGGCTGAAGCTTTCTTT. As protein: CSVRREAEAFF.

The rearrangement uses TRBV6-5 and TRBJ1-1; D unresolved. The V gene lost 2 bases and the J gene lost 5 bases, with 12 bases spanning the gap. The CDR3 is 14 residues long. Per the germline V gene, CDR1 is MNHEY and CDR2 is SVGAGI. This chain's CDR3 is CASSYVGRGTEAFF. CDR3 nucleotides: TGTGCCAGCAGTTACGTCGGGAGAGGGACTGAAGCTTTCTTT.

This chain connects TRBV5-4 to TRBJ2-3; 9 bases agree with TRBD2. Germline V gene data show CDR1 as SGHNT and CDR2 as YYREEE (reference sequence). V shed 5 bases, J shed 5 bases, and the junction held 9 bases outside the gene matches. The CDR3 is 15 amino acids. The CDR3 sequence is CASRGGGGAVDTQYF. In nucleotides, the CDR3 is TGTGCCAGCAGGGGAGGCGGGGGGGCGGTAGATACGCAGTATTTT.

V usage is TRBV4-1 and J usage is TRBJ1-4, with a tentative D call TRBD1 (5 bases). This CDR3 has 11 residues. The germline gives CDR1 MGHRA, CDR2 YSYEKL. Trimming left V 1 base short and J 12 bases short, with 6 bases between. The chain's CDR3 is CASSQGGQLFF. Written as DNA, the CDR3 is TGCGCCAGCAGCCAAGGGGGCCAACTGTTTTTT.

This chain joins TRBV5-6 and TRBJ2-2; D not resolved. The CDR3 is made up of 15 amino acids. Germline loops: CDR1 SGHDT, CDR2 YYEEEE. The ends were cut back, 2 bases at V and 2 bases at J, with 10 bases in the middle. This CDR3 is CASSLGRSNTGELFF. The CDR3 DNA reads as TGTGCCAGCAGCTTAGGCAGGTCCAACACCGGGGAGCTGTTTTTT.

This clone was detected only once. CDR3 amino acids: CASSLTGRSPLHF. As DNA, the CDR3 is TGTGCCAGCAGTTTAACAGGCCGGTCACCCCTCCACTTT. The J gene is TRBJ1-6, the V gene TRBV27; the D gene is possibly TRBD1 (5 bases). Trimming stripped 2 bases from V and 10 bases from J, with 9 bases between. This CDR3 region has 13 residues. The V gene's germline CDR1 is MNHEY and CDR2 SMNVEV (reference sequence).

This clone was observed a single time. This chain connects TRBV19 to TRBJ1-4; tentatively, D is TRBD1 (5 bases). The V end lost 10 bases, the J end lost 5 bases, and 17 bases lay between the germline ends. Germline V gene lookup returns CDR1 LNHDA and CDR2 SQIVND (reference sequence). The CDR3 length is 14 residues. The CDR3 protein is CATLGRGRNEKLFF. The CDR3 DNA reads TGTGCCACACTTGGGAGGGGACGGAATGAAAAACTGTTTTTT.

The V gene is TRBV5-1, the J gene TRBJ1-1, with D perhaps matching TRBD1 (5 bases). Germline CDR1 SGHRS, CDR2 YFSETQ. Trimming stripped 0 bases from V and 4 bases from J, with 13 bases between. This CDR3 region has 15 residues. The CDR3 region is CASSLGGRIGTEAFF. Written as DNA, the CDR3 is TGCGCCAGCAGCTTGGGGGGCAGGATCGGCACTGAAGCTTTCTTT.

The chain couples TRBV24-1 to TRBJ2-3, with 10 bases lining up with TRBD1. Germline V CDR1 and CDR2: KGHDR, SFDVKD. The ends lost 6 bases at V and 0 bases at J; junction bases unmatched: 11. This CDR3 has 18 residues. As DNA, the CDR3 is TGTGCCACCAGTTCTCTTCCAGGACAGGGGGTGAGCACAGATACGCAGTATTTT. The encoded protein is CATSSLPGQGVSTDTQYF.

The V call is TRBV24-1, the J call TRBJ1-5; the D is unclear. V gave up 3 bases and J gave up 0 bases, with 11 bases separating them. The germline V gene has CDR1 KGHDR and CDR2 SFDVKD. The CDR3 extends over 16 amino acids. As DNA, the CDR3 is TGTGCCACCAGTGATGATCCGGTTTCTAGCAATCAGCCCCAGCATTTT. This translates into CATSDDPVSSNQPQHF.

This chain uses TRBV11-2 with TRBJ2-7; a weak D match, TRBD2 (5 bases). CDR3 length: 15 amino acids. With 0 bases removed from V and 1 base from J, the gap between germline ends came to 10 bases. The germline V gene has CDR1 SGHAT and CDR2 FQNNGV. The CDR3 bases are TGTGCCAGCAGCTTAGATTCCCGGGGATCCTACGAGCAGTACTTC. Its protein is CASSLDSRGSYEQYF.